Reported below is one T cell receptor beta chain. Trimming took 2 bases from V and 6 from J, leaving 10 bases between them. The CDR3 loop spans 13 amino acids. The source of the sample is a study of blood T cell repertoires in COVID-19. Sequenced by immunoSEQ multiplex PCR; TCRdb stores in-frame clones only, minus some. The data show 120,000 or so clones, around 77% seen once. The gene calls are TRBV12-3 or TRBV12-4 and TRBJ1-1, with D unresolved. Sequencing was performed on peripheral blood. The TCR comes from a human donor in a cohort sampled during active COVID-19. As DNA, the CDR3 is TGTGCCAGCAGTTTAACCTACCCCCCTGAAGCTTTCTTT. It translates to CASSLTYPPEAFF.